These 14 T cell receptor beta chains were all obtained from the same sample, sequenced in a study of breast tumors, draining lymph nodes, adjacent tissues. TCRdb re-analysed the multiplex PCR reads in MiXCR, keeping a single row per CDR3 protein. The sample comprises about 13,000 distinct CDR3 sequences, approximately 62% of which are singletons, and under 55% rests with the top ten. Sequenced material: tumor-adjacent breast tissue. These receptors all come from a female donor with breast cancer. Some clones in this sample may be carry-over from other donors' samples.

V and J are TRBV29-1 and TRBJ2-3, with 8 bases identical to TRBD2. The CDR3 spans 14 residues. CDR1 and CDR2 (germline): SQVTM, ANQGSEA. With 4 bases clipped from V and 4 bases from J, the junction kept 7 bases outside the gene matches. CDR3 DNA: TGCAGCGTTGTCGGGGGGGCAGTAGCAGATACGCAGTATTTT. It is translated as CSVVGGAVADTQYF.

This clonotype was picked up one time. J is TRBJ2-3 and V is TRBV12-3 or TRBV12-4, with D perhaps assigned TRBD1 or TRBD2 (7 bases each). The CDR3 has 14 residues. Trimming shortened V by 11 bases and J by 1 base, and 16 bases separated the two germline ends. The CDR3 sequence is CAGGGRGGTDTQYF. CDR3 DNA sequence: TGTGCCGGAGGGGGCCGGGGGGGCACAGATACGCAGTATTTT.

V and J are TRBV2 and TRBJ2-2; TRBD1 matches 9 bases. Looked up from germline, CDR1 is SNHLY and CDR2 is FYNNEI. V dropped 7 bases and J dropped 6; count of bases not matched to a gene: 6. This CDR3 spans 14 amino acids. CDR3 sequence (DNA): TGTGCCAGCACTAGGACAGGGGTGGCCGGGGAGCTGTTTTTT. Translating it yields CASTRTGVAGELFF.

This clonotype was detected a few times. The chain links TRBV4-2 to TRBJ1-6; 7 nucleotides match TRBD1. The CDR3 has 16 amino acids. Germline V gene data show CDR1 as LGHNA and CDR2 as YNFKEQ. The trim removed 1 base at V and 5 bases at J, leaving 5 bases unmatched. The CDR3 spells CASSQARDRNNSPLHF. The CDR3 DNA is TGTGCCAGCAGCCAAGCCCGGGACAGAAATAATTCACCCCTCCACTTT.

The chain couples TRBV14 to TRBJ1-2, with D possibly matching TRBD1 (6 bases). There are 13 residues in the CDR3. Germline CDR1 is SGHDN and CDR2 is FVKESK. V lost 1 base and J 5 bases, leaving 8 bases between the germline ends. CDR3 sequence: CASSQGTEYGYTF. CDR3 coding DNA: TGTGCCAGCAGCCAAGGGACAGAGTATGGCTACACCTTC.

This clonotype was detected many times. A much bigger clone sits one base away, suggesting this may be a read error. The chain links TRBV6-5 to TRBJ1-2; a possible D gene is TRBD1 (5 bases). Germline-derived CDR1 and CDR2 are MNHEY and SVGAGI. This CDR3 is 14 amino acids long. The V and J ends lost 7 bases and 4 bases respectively, with 16 bases between them. The CDR3 spells CASTQPQAPYGYTF. The CDR3 region has the DNA TGTGCCAGCACCCAACCACAGGCCCCCTATGGCTACACCTTC.

The rearrangement links TRBV29-1 to TRBJ1-2, with D maybe TRBD1 (5 bases). Germline-derived CDR1 and CDR2 are SQVTM and ANQGSEA. The V gene lost 4 bases and the J gene lost 8 bases, with 11 bases spanning the gap. The CDR3 contains 11 residues. CDR3 region: CSVADREGYTF. The DNA of the CDR3 is TGCAGCGTTGCAGACAGAGAAGGCTACACCTTC.

At least ten counts were recorded for this clonotype. J is TRBJ2-3 and V is TRBV7-9; D is perhaps TRBD2 (6 bases). Germline V gene lookup returns CDR1 SEHNR and CDR2 FQNEAQ (reference sequence). Trimming cost V 5 bases and J 0 bases, with 18 bases left between them. This CDR3 comprises 17 residues. As DNA, the CDR3 is TGTGCCAGCAGCCACCAAAAAGGGACTTATAGCACAGATACGCAGTATTTT. Translated, it gives CASSHQKGTYSTDTQYF.

This clonotype was detected a few times. The chain couples TRBV10-3 to TRBJ2-3; D might be TRBD1 or TRBD2, each matching 5 bases. The germline V gene has CDR1 ENHRY and CDR2 SYGVKD. CDR3 length: 12 residues. The V end lost 6 bases, the J end lost 2 bases, and 6 bases lay between the germline ends. In nucleotides, the CDR3 is TGTGCCATCAGGGGGGTCACAGATACGCAGTATTTT. This translates into CAIRGVTDTQYF.

The chain carries TRBV12-3 or TRBV12-4 and TRBJ1-4; 9 bases are shared with TRBD1. Trimming removed 5 bases from V and 8 bases from J; junction bases left unmatched: 9. The CDR3 extends over 15 amino acids. In DNA form, the CDR3 reads TGTGCCAGCAGTCCTGATGGGACAGGGTACGAAAAACTGTTTTTT. Translated: CASSPDGTGYEKLFF.

V usage is TRBV3-1 and J usage is TRBJ1-3; TRBD1 agrees at 8 bases. This CDR3 is 17 amino acids long. Germline V gives CDR1 LGHDT, CDR2 YNNKEL (reference sequence). The V and J ends lost 1 base and 3 bases, in that order; junction bases with no gene match: 8. CDR3 DNA: TGTGCCAGCAGCCAAGTCTACTTGACAGGGGATGGAAACACCATATATTTT. Its protein product is CASSQVYLTGDGNTIYF.

This clonotype is termed medium-sized. The chain has TRBV6-2 or TRBV6-3 and TRBJ2-1; D not certain. The CDR3 totals 12 residues. CDR1 and CDR2 from the germline V gene are MNHEY and SVGEGT. Trimming stripped 6 bases from V and 9 bases from J, with 12 bases between. The CDR3 nucleotides read TGTGCCAGCAGAGCGCAAGGGCGTGAGCAGTTCTTC. It translates to CASRAQGREQFF.

To note about this clonotype: A much larger clone sits a single nucleotide away, making a read error possible. This chain connects TRBV3-2 to TRBJ2-1; the D call in the table, TRBD2, was not verified against the DNA. TRBV3-2 is noted as a pseudogene. The length of the CDR3 is 17 residues. CDR3 in amino acids: CASSHGRLADPSNEQFF. The DNA for the CDR3 is TGTGCCAGCAGCCACGGTCGACTAGCGGATCCCTCCAATGAGCAGTTCTTC.

This clonotype qualifies as medium-sized. CDR3 in amino acids: CASSLADRVNSPLHF. The CDR3 DNA sequence: TGTGCCAGCAGCTTAGCGGACAGGGTAAATTCACCCCTCCACTTT. The genes are TRBV7-8 and TRBJ1-6, with TRBD1 matching over 8 bases. The CDR3 contains 15 residues. With 0 bases clipped from V and 7 bases from J, the junction kept 2 bases outside the gene matches. Germline V lookup: CDR1 SGHVS, CDR2 FQNEAQ.